This T cell receptor (beta chain) was obtained from a study of shared clonotypes between healthy human individuals. Notes on the study in general: Among non-shared clonotypes, generation probabilities were lower than among those shared by all four donors. Memory subsets generally showed smaller estimated richness than naive subsets did.

Worth noting for this clone: The antigen is not known.

Method: immunoSEQ multiplex PCR; TCRdb's copy keeps in-frame clones and lacks some. Found here are approximately 1.4 million clones, about 98% of them singletons; the top ten hold less than 0.55%. The germline V gene has CDR1 SGHRS and CDR2 YFSETQ. The CDR3 is 15 amino acids. V was pared by 0 bases and J by 3 bases, with 13 bases between. The clonotype comes from a man younger than 45 in good health. The sample taken for sequencing was naive CD4+ T cells sorted from blood. As to subset: CD45RA+ positively selected. V and J are TRBV5-1 and TRBJ2-7; D not resolved. The CDR3 loop is CASSLDIGKLYEQYF. The CDR3 DNA reads TGCGCCAGCAGCTTGGACATTGGGAAGCTCTACGAGCAGTACTTC. Full variable domain (missing parts from reference TRBV5-1 and TRBJ2-7): KAGVTQTPRYLIKTRGQQVTLSCSPISGHRSVSWYQQTPGQGLQFLFEYFSETQRNKGNFPGRFSGRQFSNSRSEMNVSTLELGDSALYLCASSLDIGKLYEQYFGPGTRLTVT.